Shown below are 27 T cell receptor beta chains from a single sample sequenced in a study of siplizumab effects on memory and regulatory T cells. Some clones are missing from TCRdb's copy, which holds only in-frame ones; the method was immunoSEQ multiplex PCR. The repertoire holds 100,000 or so clones, with around 90% as singletons. Sequencing input: CD4+ T cells sorted from blood. The origin of the receptors is a human donor in good health.

The rearrangement links TRBV7-3 to TRBJ2-2, with TRBD1 as a possible D gene (6 bases). CDR1 and CDR2 from the germline V gene are SGHTA and FQGTGA. This CDR3 comprises 14 residues. V lost 7 bases to trimming and J lost 3 bases, with 12 bases between them. CDR3 sequence reads: CASTRGGDTGELFF. CDR3 sequence (DNA): TGTGCCAGCACTCGAGGGGGAGACACCGGGGAGCTGTTTTTT.

The J gene is TRBJ1-2, the V gene TRBV19; D may be TRBD1 (5 bases). V was pared by 5 bases and J by 8 bases, with 15 bases between. Germline lookup yields CDR1 LNHDA and CDR2 SQIVND (reference sequence). This CDR3 region has 13 residues. The chain's CDR3 is CASSWDAITGYTF. In DNA form, the CDR3 reads TGTGCCAGTAGTTGGGACGCGATTACGGGCTACACCTTC.

This chain uses TRBV5-4 with TRBJ1-1; the D gene is possibly TRBD1 (6 bases). Trimming removed 4 bases at V and 0 bases at J, with 13 bases between. CDR1 SGHNT and CDR2 YYREEE come from the germline V gene (reference sequence). The CDR3 runs to 15 residues. This CDR3 is CASSPGQFMNTEAFF. CDR3 DNA: TGTGCCAGCAGCCCCGGACAGTTCATGAACACTGAAGCTTTCTTT.

This clone was recorded only once. The V call is TRBV5-1, the J call TRBJ2-5; tentative D call: TRBD1 (6 bases). CDR3 length: 15 amino acids. The germline V and J ends were trimmed by 3 bases and 4 bases, with 16 bases remaining between them. Germline values: CDR1 SGHRS, CDR2 YFSETQ. CDR3 residues: CASSSIQGTAETQYF. CDR3 nucleotides: TGCGCCAGCAGCTCAATACAGGGAACCGCAGAGACCCAGTACTTC.

This clone was picked up one time. The chain has TRBV7-9 and TRBJ2-5, with D hard to call. From germline, CDR1 is SEHNR and CDR2 FQNEAQ (reference sequence). V was pared by 5 bases and J by 5 bases, with 15 bases between. The CDR3 is 14 amino acids. The CDR3 sequence is CASSLTQPRETQYF. In DNA form, the CDR3 reads TGTGCCAGCAGCCTGACACAACCGAGGGAGACCCAGTACTTC.

The V gene is TRBV5-1, the J gene TRBJ2-3; weak D call: TRBD2 (6 bases). Germline loops: CDR1 SGHRS, CDR2 YFSETQ. The V gene lost 0 bases and the J gene lost 3 bases, with 14 bases spanning the gap. The CDR3 has 16 amino acids. The CDR3, as DNA: TGCGCCAGCAGCTTGGCCCCCTTGGGGGGAACAGATACGCAGTATTTT. It encodes CASSLAPLGGTDTQYF.

The chain combines TRBV29-1 with TRBJ2-5, with 8 bases fitting TRBD2. The J call may be in error: the DNA end matches TRBJ2-7 better. Germline CDR1 and CDR2: SQVTM and ANQGSEA. The CDR3 length is 13 residues. The CDR3 bases are TGCAGCGTTGAACTAGCGGGTACCTACGAGCAGTACTTC. This codes for CSVELAGTYEQYF.

This clone was recorded once. The chain recombines TRBV19 with TRBJ2-1, with D perhaps being TRBD1 or TRBD2 (5 bases each). Germline assignment: CDR1 LNHDA and CDR2 SQIVND (reference sequence). CDR3 length: 15 residues. V shed 2 bases and J shed 3 bases, with 11 bases lying between them. The CDR3 DNA is TGTGCCAGTAGTATACGGGACGGAGTCTACAATGAGCAGTTCTTC. It is translated as CASSIRDGVYNEQFF. The full variable domain, in which reference TRBV19 and TRBJ2-1 provide the parts outside the CDR3, is DGGITQSPKYLFRKEGQNVTLSCEQNLNHDAMYWYRQDPGQGLRLIYYSQIVNDFQKGDIAEGYSVSREKKESFPLTVTSAQKNPTAFYLCASSIRDGVYNEQFFGPGTRLTVL.

The rearrangement links TRBV30 to TRBJ1-1, with TRBD1 matching over 7 bases. The ends lost 7 bases at V and 3 bases at J; junction bases unmatched: 8. CDR3 length equals 13 residues. CDR1 is GTSNPN, CDR2 SVGIG, per germline (reference sequence). CDR3: CASGGGLDTEAFF. The CDR3 region has the DNA TGTGCCTCAGGGGGGGGGCTGGACACTGAAGCTTTCTTT.

V gene TRBV21-1 combines with J gene TRBJ2-2; the D call of TRBD2 is as the table states it, not checked on the DNA. TRBV21-1 is reported as a pseudogene. This CDR3 has 14 residues. The CDR3 protein is CASSKAAHTGELFF. The DNA of the CDR3 is TGTGCCAGCAGCAAAGCAGCCCACACCGGGGAGCTGTTTTTT.

CDR3 region: CASSGQGGRETQYF. The CDR3 nucleotides read TGTGCCAGCAGTGGACAGGGGGGTCGGGAGACCCAGTACTTC. This chain joins TRBV6-5 and TRBJ2-5; 10 bases map to TRBD1. The CDR3 is made up of 14 amino acids. The germline V gene encodes CDR1 MNHEY and CDR2 SVGAGI. Unmatched junction bases numbered 5, after V lost 5 bases and J lost 5 bases.

The chain combines TRBV20-1 with TRBJ2-5; no definite D call. This CDR3 contains 11 residues. V was shortened by 4 bases and J by 4 bases, with 7 bases between the two germline ends. From germline, CDR1 is DFQATT and CDR2 SNEGSKA (reference sequence). For the CDR3, the DNA is TGCAGTGCTATAAAAGGAGAGACCCAGTACTTC. Amino acid sequence: CSAIKGETQYF.

The V gene is TRBV5-1, the J gene TRBJ1-3; no clear D. The V gene's germline CDR1 is SGHRS and CDR2 YFSETQ. V dropped 1 base and J dropped 4 bases, with 6 bases sitting between them. The CDR3 contains 13 residues. CDR3 region: CASSLSDGNTIYF. CDR3 coding DNA: TGCGCCAGCAGCTTGTCAGACGGAAACACCATATATTTT.

This chain uses TRBV5-5 with TRBJ2-1; no clear D gene. Germline lookup yields CDR1 SGHKS and CDR2 YYEKEE (reference sequence). The CDR3 extends over 15 amino acids. V was clipped by 0 bases and J by 1 base, with 8 bases between them. The CDR3 DNA reads as TGTGCCAGCAGCTTGGGGGCCGAGTCCTACAATGAGCAGTTCTTC. It is translated as CASSLGAESYNEQFF.

The V and J genes are TRBV7-9 and TRBJ2-1, with 10 positions matching TRBD2. The CDR3 is made up of 14 amino acids. CDR1 SEHNR and CDR2 FQNEAQ come from the germline V gene (reference sequence). Losses at the gene ends were 5 bases for V and 7 bases for J; bases not matched to a gene: 5. DNA of the CDR3: TGTGCCAGCAGCCCTAGCGGGGGCGGGAATGAGCAGTTCTTC. Amino acids: CASSPSGGGNEQFF.

The chain combines TRBV13 with TRBJ2-7; D is undetermined. The CDR3 length is 12 residues. The germline V gene encodes CDR1 PRHDT and CDR2 FYEKMQ (reference sequence). V gave up 6 bases and J gave up 2 bases, with 8 bases separating them. This CDR3 reads CASSRDTYEQYF. CDR3 sequence (DNA): TGTGCCAGCAGTCGTGACACCTACGAGCAGTACTTC.

The rearrangement uses TRBV11-3 and TRBJ2-7; D is uncertain. V was pared by 5 bases and J by 2 bases, with 13 bases between. The length of the CDR3 is 14 residues. The germline CDR1 and CDR2 sequences are SGHNT and YENEEA. Here the CDR3 DNA reads TGTGCCAGCAGCCCGGGCGGCGGAACCTACGAGCAGTACTTC. Its protein product is CASSPGGGTYEQYF.

The chain couples TRBV9 to TRBJ1-2; D gene unclear. V shed 3 bases and J shed 7 bases, with 19 bases lying between them. The CDR3 loop spans 15 amino acids. Per germline, CDR1 SGDLS and CDR2 YYNGEE. CDR3 residues: CASSAGSHGVRGYTF. CDR3 nucleotide sequence: TGTGCCAGCAGCGCCGGCTCCCACGGGGTACGTGGCTACACCTTC.

The chain has TRBV6-5 and TRBJ2-1; TRBD2 is a possible D gene (5 bases). Germline V lookup: CDR1 MNHEY, CDR2 SVGAGI. Trimming removed 2 bases from V and 10 bases from J, with 12 bases in between. The CDR3 is 13 residues long. CDR3 sequence: CASSYVRGEEQFF. Here the CDR3 DNA reads TGTGCCAGCAGTTACGTCCGGGGTGAGGAGCAGTTCTTC.

V gene TRBV7-2 combines with J gene TRBJ1-3; unclear D gene. Germline V lookup: CDR1 SGHTA, CDR2 FQGNSA. The CDR3 is 14 residues long. V was pared by 0 bases and J by 0 bases, with 3 bases between. CDR3 protein: CASSLAYSGNTIYF. The CDR3 nucleotides are TGTGCCAGCAGCTTAGCTTACTCTGGAAACACCATATATTTT.

The chain uses TRBV10-3 and TRBJ1-6; D is perhaps TRBD1 (6 bases). The CDR3 is 12 amino acids. CDR1 and CDR2 (germline): ENHRY, SYGVKD. Trimming pared 10 bases from V and 8 bases from J, leaving 12 bases between. For the CDR3, the DNA is TGTGCCAGTAGGGGGTCCGATTCACCCCTCCACTTT. It is translated as CASRGSDSPLHF.

The V and J genes are TRBV9 and TRBJ1-2; D is uncertain. This CDR3 has 15 residues. CDR1 is SGDLS, CDR2 YYNGEE, per germline. Trimming removed 0 bases from V and 5 bases from J, with 14 bases in between. CDR3 loop: CASSVAGADKYGYTF. The CDR3 DNA is TGTGCCAGCAGCGTAGCGGGAGCCGACAAATATGGCTACACCTTC. The variable domain in full, with the rest retrieved from reference TRBV9 and TRBJ1-2, is DSGVTQTPKHLITATGQRVTLRCSPRSGDLSVYWYQQSLDQGLQFLIQYYNGEERAKGNILERFSAQQFPDLHSELNLSSLELGDSALYFCASSVAGADKYGYTFGSGTRLTVV.

The gene calls are TRBV5-4 and TRBJ1-1; possibly TRBD1 for D (5 bases). Germline values: CDR1 SGHNT, CDR2 YYREEE (reference sequence). The CDR3 has 13 amino acids. Trimming removed 7 bases at V and 3 bases at J, with 13 bases between. CDR3 sequence: CASQQDPDTEAFF. CDR3 coding DNA: TGTGCCAGCCAACAGGACCCTGACACTGAAGCTTTCTTT.

The chain uses TRBV19 and TRBJ2-7, with D possibly TRBD1 on 6 matching bases. CDR1 and CDR2 from the germline V gene are LNHDA and SQIVND (reference sequence). This CDR3 comprises 13 residues. With 5 bases removed from V and 6 bases from J, the gap between germline ends came to 14 bases. The CDR3 loop reads CASSSATGFEQYF. Here the CDR3 DNA reads TGTGCCAGTAGTTCAGCGACAGGATTCGAGCAGTACTTC.

This rearrangement joins TRBV7-9 to TRBJ2-5; 11 bases are shared with TRBD1. With V trimmed by 2 bases and J by 5 bases, 10 bases remained unmatched. The germline V gene encodes CDR1 SEHNR and CDR2 FQNEAQ (reference sequence). The length of the CDR3 is 17 residues. The DNA of the CDR3 is TGTGCCAGCAGCTTATATACCGGGACAGGGGGTTGGGAGACCCAGTACTTC. Encoded protein: CASSLYTGTGGWETQYF.

V is TRBV28 and J is TRBJ2-1; 8 nucleotides agree with TRBD2. The CDR3 extends over 17 amino acids. Germline CDR1 and CDR2: MDHEN and SYDVKM. With V trimmed by 3 bases and J by 6 bases, 13 bases remained unmatched. The CDR3, as DNA: TGTGCCAGCAGTTTGTACCAGCGGGGGACCTCCCGCAATGAGCAGTTCTTC. As protein: CASSLYQRGTSRNEQFF.

The V and J genes are TRBV28 and TRBJ1-1; D gene ambiguous. Germline CDR1 and CDR2: MDHEN and SYDVKM. V shed 5 bases and J shed 2 bases, with 18 bases lying between them. This CDR3 contains 16 residues. CDR3 sequence reads: CASSKPRAGGNTEAFF. The CDR3 DNA follows: TGTGCCAGCAGTAAACCAAGGGCAGGAGGTAACACTGAAGCTTTCTTT.